A selection of T cell receptor beta chains follows, all from one sample in a study of blood T cells in healthy people across ages. Each CDR3 protein is one row after TCRdb ran MiXCR on the 5' RACE reads. Of hundreds of thousands of distinct CDR3 sequences in the sample, about 37% are singletons; the top ten hold 13%. Sequenced material: blood. The receptors here all came from a man aged 18 to 30 in good health. CDR3s include the opening cysteine and the closing phenylalanine or tryptophan. The D gene is left open where the match is weak. For some rows the clone size is stated as once, few or many, or as a class when expanded; others skip it.

V gene,D gene,clone size,J gene,CDR3 DNA,CDR3 protein
TRBV5-5,TRBD1,many,TRBJ2-3,TGTGCCAGCAGCGGGACAGGGGCAGATACGCAGTATTTT,CASSGTGADTQYF
TRBV4-3,-,many,TRBJ2-7,TGCGCCAGCAGCCAAGGTCCTAGCTCCTACGAGCAGTACTTC,CASSQGPSSYEQYF
TRBV12-3/TRBV12-4,-,few,TRBJ2-7,TGTGCCAGCAGGTTAAGCTCCTACAATGAGCAGTACTTC,CASRLSSYNEQYF
TRBV7-2,TRBD2,-,TRBJ2-3,TGCGCCAGCAGTAACCGAGCGGGAGAGTTAGATACGCAGTATTTT,CASSNRAGELDTQYF
TRBV27,-,few,TRBJ2-7,TGTGCCAGCAGTCCCTCGACAGACTACGAGCAGTACTTC,CASSPSTDYEQYF
TRBV7-2,TRBD1,many,TRBJ2-7,TGTGCCAGCAGCTTAGTGGGACAGGGTCCCTACGAGCAGTACTTC,CASSLVGQGPYEQYF
TRBV29-1,-,few,TRBJ1-2,TGCAGCGTTGAAGAAGAGGGGAGAGGCTATGGCTACACCTTC,CSVEEEGRGYGYTF
TRBV7-2,TRBD1,-,TRBJ1-5,TGTGCCAGCAGCTTTGACGGACAGGGCCATCAGCCCCAGCATTTT,CASSFDGQGHQPQHF
TRBV5-5,-,-,TRBJ2-7,TGTGCCAGCAGCTTGGCTTCCCCCTTGGGGGAGCAGTACTTC,CASSLASPLGEQYF
TRBV2,-,-,TRBJ1-1,TGTGCCACCAGAGGACGGCTGAACACTGAAGCTTTCTTT,CATRGRLNTEAFF
TRBV27,-,few,TRBJ2-7,TGTGCCAGCAGTTTGGGCAGCACCGGTCGGAGGTACGAGCAGTACTTC,CASSLGSTGRRYEQYF
TRBV4-2,-,many,TRBJ2-7,TGTGCCAGCAGCCACCGAATGGACATCGGAGAGGCATACGAGCAGTACTTC,CASSHRMDIGEAYEQYF
TRBV9,-,-,TRBJ2-2,TGTGCCAGCAGCGTAGGACCAGACAACACCGGGGAGCTGTTTTTT,CASSVGPDNTGELFF
TRBV5-5,-,many,TRBJ2-7,TGTGCCAGCAGCTTCTTTGGACCTGTTTTAGGCACCTACGAGCAGTACTTC,CASSFFGPVLGTYEQYF
TRBV10-3,-,few,TRBJ1-3,TGTGCCATCAGTGAGATCAGGGGCCGCCGGAACACCATATATTTT,CAISEIRGRRNTIYF
TRBV12-3/TRBV12-4,-,many,TRBJ2-7,TGTGCCAGCAGTGACGGGACACCCCGGCACGAGCAGTACTTC,CASSDGTPRHEQYF
TRBV2,-,many,TRBJ1-2,TGTGCCAGCAGTGAAGCCAGAGGCTACACCTTC,CASSEARGYTF
TRBV15,-,-,TRBJ2-7,TGTGCCACCAGCAGACCGGGAAGCTCCTACAATGAGCAGTACTTC,CATSRPGSSYNEQYF
TRBV6-5,-,-,TRBJ2-5,TGTGCCAGCAGCCACGGGGGTAGGGAGACCCAGTACTTC,CASSHGGRETQYF
TRBV7-2,-,few,TRBJ1-6,TGTGCCAGCAGCCCGCCGGGACAAGAAAATTCACCCCTCCACTTT,CASSPPGQENSPLHF
TRBV4-1,-,few,TRBJ2-7,TGCGCCAGCAGCCAAGTTTCCCCGGGAAACGAGCAGTACTTC,CASSQVSPGNEQYF
TRBV28,-,-,TRBJ2-1,TGTGCCAGCAGGTCCCTAGGGGGCTACAATGAGCAGTTCTTC,CASRSLGGYNEQFF
TRBV4-1,-,few,TRBJ2-7,TGCGCCAGCAGCCAACGGGAAGAGGGTTACGAGCAGTACTTC,CASSQREEGYEQYF
TRBV11-2,-,-,TRBJ2-3,TGTGCCAGCAGCCTCCATCAGTCAGTCGATACGCAGTATTTT,CASSLHQSVDTQYF
TRBV15,-,-,TRBJ1-5,TGTGCCACCAGCCCGGTCAATCAGCCCCAGCATTTT,CATSPVNQPQHF
TRBV5-6,-,-,TRBJ1-5,TGTGTCAGCAGCTACCAAAGCGGGAATCAGCCCCAGCATTTT,CVSSYQSGNQPQHF
TRBV6-5,TRBD1,few,TRBJ2-7,TGTGCCGTCCGGGACAGGGGGTACGAGCAGTACTTC,CAVRDRGYEQYF
TRBV5-1,-,-,TRBJ1-5,TGCGCCAGCAGCCCTAGGGCAGGGGACCAGCCCCAGCATTTT,CASSPRAGDQPQHF
TRBV14,-,-,TRBJ1-1,TGTGCCAGCAGCCAAGTTGCGGGGGCGAACACTGAAGCTTTCTTT,CASSQVAGANTEAFF
TRBV20-1,-,-,TRBJ1-4,TGCAGTGCTAGAGGCCAGTTCTTTGGAGCAACTAATGAAAAACTGTTTTTT,CSARGQFFGATNEKLFF
TRBV5-1,-,few,TRBJ1-1,TGCGCCAGCAGCTTGGGTCACACAGGGATCATCACTGAAGCTTTCTTT,CASSLGHTGIITEAFF
TRBV5-1,-,-,TRBJ2-6,TGCGCCAGCAGCCTACAACAGGGTGCCTCTGGGGCCAACGTCCTGACTTTC,CASSLQQGASGANVLTF
TRBV3-1,-,-,TRBJ1-2,TGTGCCAGCAGCCCTCGTCGCGGACGGGAGGATGGCTACACCTTC,CASSPRRGREDGYTF
TRBV15,-,-,TRBJ1-1,TGTGCCACCAGCTCGGACAGCCCGAACACTGAAGCTTTCTTT,CATSSDSPNTEAFF
TRBV12-3/TRBV12-4,TRBD1,-,TRBJ1-5,TGTGCCAGCAGTTTAGCGCGGAGGACAGGGGTCGAGCCTAATCAGCCCCAGCATTTT,CASSLARRTGVEPNQPQHF
TRBV20-1,-,-,TRBJ2-1,TGCAGTGCTAGATTTAGCGGAGTAGAGCAGTTCTTC,CSARFSGVEQFF
TRBV12-3/TRBV12-4,-,-,TRBJ2-3,TGTGCCAGCAGTGTAAGGGCAGCGGGAGATACGCAGTATTTT,CASSVRAAGDTQYF
TRBV27,TRBD2,few,TRBJ2-7,TGTGCCAGCACACCATCCGGGACTAGCGGTCCCAATGAGCAGTACTTC,CASTPSGTSGPNEQYF
TRBV7-9,-,-,TRBJ1-2,TGTGCCAGCAGCTTTGTCGGACGGACCCCTAACTATGGCTACACCTTC,CASSFVGRTPNYGYTF
TRBV7-2,-,-,TRBJ1-4,TGTGCCAGCAGCACCCACGGGGATAATGAAAAACTGTTTTTT,CASSTHGDNEKLFF
TRBV27,-,-,TRBJ1-6,TGTGCCAGCAGTTTTGGGTTCGGGCGGCGTAATTCACCCCTCCACTTT,CASSFGFGRRNSPLHF
TRBV7-2,-,once,TRBJ1-3,TGTGCCAGCAGCGGGCAACATGGGTCTGGAAACACCATATATTTT,CASSGQHGSGNTIYF
TRBV7-2,-,-,TRBJ1-5,TGTGCCAGCAGCTTAGAAGGAGCTGGGAGTAGCAATCAGCCCCAGCATTTT,CASSLEGAGSSNQPQHF
TRBV6-1,TRBD2,few,TRBJ2-2,TGTGCCAGTGATTTCGGGGCGGGGGCGAACACCGGGGAGCTGTTTTTT,CASDFGAGANTGELFF
TRBV5-5,-,-,TRBJ1-4,TGTGCCAGCAGCTTGGCCAGATCAACTAATGAAAAACTGTTTTTT,CASSLARSTNEKLFF
TRBV9,TRBD1,-,TRBJ1-4,TGTGCCAGCAGCGGTTCGACAGGGCGTAATGAAAAACTGTTTTTT,CASSGSTGRNEKLFF
TRBV7-2,-,-,TRBJ2-5,TGTGCCAGCAGCTCAGACTGGGGGGAGACCCAGTACTTC,CASSSDWGETQYF
TRBV9,-,-,TRBJ1-6,TGTGCCAGCAGCTTGAGGGGAGGAAACCCCTATAATTCACCCCTCCACTTT,CASSLRGGNPYNSPLHF
TRBV6-6,-,-,TRBJ2-7,TGTGCCGGCAAAGCCAGCTCCTACGAGCAGTACTTC,CAGKASSYEQYF
TRBV24-1,TRBD2,few,TRBJ2-3,TGTGCCACCAGTGATTTAAAGCGGGGACCCACAGATACGCAGTATTTT,CATSDLKRGPTDTQYF
TRBV7-3,TRBD2,-,TRBJ2-7,TGTGCCAGCAGCCCTCGGACTAGCGGGGGGAACAATGAGCAGTACTTC,CASSPRTSGGNNEQYF
TRBV6-2/TRBV6-3,-,-,TRBJ2-1,TGTGCCAGCAGTTACTATGGTAGCGGATTATACAATGAGCAGTTCTTC,CASSYYGSGLYNEQFF
TRBV12-3/TRBV12-4,-,-,TRBJ2-1,TGTGCCAGCAGTTTCGGGGGGCGCATGGCGTTCTTC,CASSFGGRMAFF
TRBV28,-,few,TRBJ1-2,TGTGCCAGCGGGTCGGTAGGGGTTAACTATGGCTACACCTTC,CASGSVGVNYGYTF
TRBV19,-,once,TRBJ1-4,TGTGCCAGTAGTCCGACGGCTTGGCCGGAACTGTTTTTT,CASSPTAWPELFF
TRBV12-3/TRBV12-4,TRBD1,-,TRBJ2-7,TGTGCCAGCAGACCGGGACAGGGCACCTACAATGAGCAGTACTTC,CASRPGQGTYNEQYF
TRBV20-1,TRBD1,-,TRBJ1-1,TGCAGTGCTAGAGATGGGACAGAGAGTACTGAAGCTTTCTTT,CSARDGTESTEAFF
TRBV20-1,TRBD1,-,TRBJ1-1,TGCAGTGCACGCCGACAGGGACCGGCAACTGAAGCTTTCTTT,CSARRQGPATEAFF
TRBV12-3/TRBV12-4,-,many,TRBJ2-5,TGTGCCAGCAGCGGGAAAGAGACCCAGTACTTC,CASSGKETQYF
TRBV5-1,TRBD1,many,TRBJ2-5,TGCGCCAGCAGCTTGGGGGACAGGGCTCAAGAGACCCAGTACTTC,CASSLGDRAQETQYF